A single sample gave rise to the 8 T cell receptor beta chains below, sequenced in a study of T cell changes during pregnancy in multiple sclerosis (dated by TCRdb to about 2019). Library preparation used the immunoSEQ multiplex PCR assay. TCRdb's version of the immuneACCESS table is confined to in-frame rearrangements and falls short of the full clone set. An unresolved V gene accounts for under half of the shortfall where checked; the remainder is of unknown origin. This sample is represented by approximately 37,000 clones; around 94% of them were singletons. The ten biggest clones cover 0.78% of the sample. The sequencing used CD4+ T cells from peripheral blood mononuclear cells, collected before pregnancy. The source of these receptors is a female donor with multiple sclerosis, enrolled in a pregnancy study.

V usage is TRBV5-1 and J usage is TRBJ1-4; D is possibly TRBD1 (5 bases). Germline V lookup: CDR1 SGHRS, CDR2 YFSETQ. The CDR3 is made up of 13 amino acids. The V gene lost 1 base and the J gene lost 7 bases, with 8 bases spanning the gap. CDR3 residues: CASSLFQGEKLFF. In DNA form, the CDR3 reads TGCGCCAGCAGCTTGTTCCAGGGTGAAAAACTGTTTTTT. The variable domain in full, completed from reference TRBV5-1 and TRBJ1-4, reads KAGVTQTPRYLIKTRGQQVTLSCSPISGHRSVSWYQQTPGQGLQFLFEYFSETQRNKGNFPGRFSGRQFSNSRSEMNVSTLELGDSALYLCASSLFQGEKLFFGSGTQLSVL.

This chain joins TRBV7-8 and TRBJ2-7, with 8 positions matching TRBD1. This CDR3 is built from 16 residues. CDR1 is SGHVS, CDR2 FQNEAQ, per germline. With 5 bases clipped from V and 6 bases from J, the junction kept 15 bases outside the gene matches. The CDR3 DNA reads as TGTGCCAGCAGCGAACTGGCGGGACAGGTGGGCCGCGAGCAGTACTTC. Translating gives CASSELAGQVGREQYF.

The J gene is TRBJ2-3, the V gene TRBV7-2; D is undetermined. The CDR3 is made up of 14 amino acids. Trimming removed 2 bases at V and 2 bases at J, with 8 bases between. Germline CDR1 and CDR2: SGHTA and FQGNSA. The CDR3 protein is CASSLSSFTDTQYF. DNA of the CDR3: TGTGCCAGCAGCTTATCATCATTCACAGATACGCAGTATTTT.

The chain couples TRBV7-8 to TRBJ2-6; perhaps TRBD2 as D (5 bases). Germline CDR1 SGHVS, CDR2 FQNEAQ. The V gene lost 1 base and the J gene lost 2 bases, with 6 bases spanning the gap. This CDR3 spans 15 amino acids. The CDR3 spells CASSLGAAGANVLTF. In DNA, the CDR3 is TGTGCCAGCAGCTTAGGAGCGGCTGGGGCCAACGTCCTGACTTTC.

This chain connects TRBV7-2 to TRBJ1-1, with 7 bases fitting TRBD1. The CDR3 covers 14 residues. Losses at the gene ends were 5 bases for V and 5 bases for J; bases not matched to a gene: 8. The germline V gene has CDR1 SGHTA and CDR2 FQGNSA. Here the CDR3 DNA reads TGTGCCAGCAGCCAACAGGGGAGTAGGACTGAAGCTTTCTTT. It translates to CASSQQGSRTEAFF.

The chain is built from TRBV18 and TRBJ1-3, with TRBD1 as a possible D gene (5 bases). With 2 bases removed from V and 1 base from J, the gap between germline ends came to 12 bases. Germline V gives CDR1 KGHSH, CDR2 LQKENI. The CDR3 sequence is 16 residues long. In DNA form, the CDR3 reads TGTGCCAGCTCACCAAACCTTAGGGGATCTGGAAACACCATATATTTT. Translating it yields CASSPNLRGSGNTIYF.

This chain uses TRBV28 with TRBJ1-1, with a tentative D call TRBD1 (5 bases). The CDR3 spans 14 residues. V dropped 6 bases and J dropped 1 base, with 12 bases sitting between them. From germline, CDR1 is MDHEN and CDR2 SYDVKM. The CDR3 spells CASRGTGENTEAFF. The CDR3 DNA follows: TGTGCCAGCAGGGGGACGGGAGAGAACACTGAAGCTTTCTTT.

V and J are TRBV5-1 and TRBJ2-1, with 9 positions matching TRBD2. This CDR3 is built from 17 residues. The germline gives CDR1 SGHRS, CDR2 YFSETQ. Trimming took 1 base from V and 1 from J; bases not matched to a gene: 6. CDR3 sequence (DNA): TGCGCCAGCAGCTTGAACGGCGGGAGGGGATCCTACAATGAGCAGTTCTTC. Translating gives CASSLNGGRGSYNEQFF.